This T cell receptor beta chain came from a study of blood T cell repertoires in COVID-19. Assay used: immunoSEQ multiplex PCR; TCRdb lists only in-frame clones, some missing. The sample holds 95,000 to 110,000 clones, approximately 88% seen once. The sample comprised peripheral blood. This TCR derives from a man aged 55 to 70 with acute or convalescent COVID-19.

The CDR3 DNA follows: TGTGCCAGCAGTTCCGGGACAGTAGGTGAAAAACTGTTTTTT. Translating gives CASSSGTVGEKLFF. The gene calls are TRBV28 and TRBJ1-4; TRBD1 aligns across 7 bases. Germline V gene sequence: CDR1 MDHEN, CDR2 SYDVKM. The CDR3 sequence is 14 residues long. Trimming took 4 bases from V and 7 from J; bases not matched to a gene: 6.